The next 3 T cell receptor beta chains were all read from a single sample in a study of blood T cell repertoires in COVID-19. Profiled with immunoSEQ multiplex PCR; TCRdb holds only in-frame clones, not every one. The table shows around 250,000 clones, with approximately 86% occurring only once. Sample: peripheral blood. All receptors come from a man aged 35 to 55 with active or convalescent COVID-19.

In its sample, this clone was seen a few times. V is TRBV30 and J is TRBJ2-2; 11 bases match TRBD2. This CDR3 region has 16 residues. V was pared by 0 bases and J by 7 bases, with 7 bases of the junction left unmatched. Germline V lookup: CDR1 GTSNPN, CDR2 SVGIG (reference sequence). This CDR3 is CAWSVWASGRNGELFF. CDR3 coding DNA: TGTGCCTGGAGTGTATGGGCTAGCGGGAGGAACGGGGAGCTGTTTTTT.

This clone was seen only once. V usage is TRBV7-3 and J usage is TRBJ2-7; possibly TRBD1 for D (5 bases). This CDR3 spans 13 amino acids. V gave up 2 bases and J gave up 6 bases, with 11 bases separating them. Germline CDR1 reads SGHTA; CDR2 reads FQGTGA. CDR3 nucleotide sequence: TGTGCCAGCAGCTTACAGGGCGAAGGCGAGCAGTACTTC. It yields the protein CASSLQGEGEQYF. Drawing the rest from reference TRBV7-3 and TRBJ2-7, the complete variable domain is GAGVSQTPSNKVTEKGKYVELRCDPISGHTALYWYRQSLGQGPEFLIYFQGTGAADDSGLPNDRFFAVRPEGSVSTLKIQRTERGDSAVYLCASSLQGEGEQYFGPGTRLTVT.

The genes are TRBV6-5 and TRBJ1-3; TRBD1 aligns across 7 bases. The CDR3 sequence is 15 residues long. Germline assignment: CDR1 MNHEY and CDR2 SVGAGI. V gave up 7 bases and J gave up 4 bases; unmatched junction bases: 10. CDR3 bases: TGTGCCAGCACCCCAAGGACAGGCGTAGGAAACACCATATATTTT. It codes for CASTPRTGVGNTIYF.